A single sample gave rise to the 7 T cell receptor beta chains below, sequenced in a study of blood T cell repertoires in COVID-19. The protocol was immunoSEQ multiplex PCR, while the TCRdb copy is restricted to in-frame clones and leaves out a portion. The data show some 230,000 clones, with more than 75% seen just once and around 0.97% held by the top ten. Sequencing was done on a sample of peripheral blood. All receptors derive from a middle-aged man with acute or convalescent COVID-19.

This clone appeared once. This chain connects TRBV6-2 or TRBV6-3 to TRBJ1-2; D might be TRBD1 (6 bases). Germline CDR1 and CDR2: MNHEY and SVGEGT. This CDR3 comprises 16 residues. V dropped 5 bases and J dropped 3 bases, with 19 bases sitting between them. The CDR3: CASSPQWGGRDYGYTF. The CDR3 DNA reads as TGTGCCAGCAGTCCCCAATGGGGGGGCCGGGACTATGGCTACACCTTC.

This clone came up once. The chain uses TRBV29-1 and TRBJ1-1; D remains ambiguous. The length of the CDR3 is 15 residues. Looked up from germline, CDR1 is SQVTM and CDR2 is ANQGSEA. Trimming removed 0 bases at V and 0 bases at J, with 11 bases between. CDR3 nucleotide sequence: TGCAGCGTTGAAGATGGCAGGAACATGAACACTGAAGCTTTCTTT. Amino acid sequence: CSVEDGRNMNTEAFF.

The chain carries TRBV6-2 or TRBV6-3 and TRBJ2-1, with D uncertain. Per the germline V gene, CDR1 is MNHEY and CDR2 is SVGEGT. This CDR3 spans 15 amino acids. V lost 4 bases and J lost 1, with 11 bases in between. This CDR3 is CASSSPRLSYNEQFF. In DNA, the CDR3 is TGTGCCAGCAGTTCCCCGCGCCTTTCCTACAATGAGCAGTTCTTC.

This chain uses TRBV7-9 with TRBJ1-2, with 8 bases that match TRBD1. Germline V gene sequence: CDR1 SEHNR, CDR2 FQNEAQ (reference sequence). The J segment lost 7 bases and the V segment lost 5 bases, leaving 6 bases of the junction unmatched. This CDR3 has 13 amino acids. Here the CDR3 reads CASSLITGGGYTF. For the CDR3, the DNA is TGTGCCAGCAGCCTCATAACAGGGGGTGGCTACACCTTC.

This clone was counted once. This sequence joins TRBV2 and TRBJ1-5, with 8 bases that match TRBD1. V shed 8 bases, J shed 1 base, and the junction held 4 bases outside the gene matches. Per the germline V gene, CDR1 is SNHLY and CDR2 is FYNNEI. The CDR3 runs 14 residues. The CDR3 DNA sequence: TGTGCCAGCTGCGACAGGGGAAGCAATCAGCCCCAGCATTTT. Translating it yields CASCDRGSNQPQHF.

This chain links TRBV10-1 with TRBJ2-1; 8 bases fit TRBD1. The junction had 6 bases not matched to a gene; V was cut back by 6 bases and J by 2 bases. The CDR3 is 15 residues long. CDR1 is WNHNN, CDR2 SYGVQD, per germline (reference sequence). CDR3 amino acids: CASSPPGGAYNEQFF. For the CDR3, the DNA is TGCGCCAGCAGCCCCCCAGGGGGCGCCTACAATGAGCAGTTCTTC.

The CDR3 DNA reads TGTGCCACCTCAACGGGTAGGCAGGACTACTTAGAGACCCAGTACTTC. Protein: CATSTGRQDYLETQYF. The V gene is TRBV15, the J gene TRBJ2-5, with D maybe TRBD2 (6 bases). Germline CDR1 is LNHNV and CDR2 is YYDKDF (reference sequence). V was trimmed by 8 bases and J by 4 bases, leaving 23 bases between them. This CDR3 has 16 residues.